These 23 T cell receptor beta chains were all obtained from the same sample, sequenced in a study of blood T cell repertoires in COVID-19. Sequencing was performed with immunoSEQ multiplex PCR; in TCRdb, only in-frame clones are kept and a portion is missing. The table includes about 98,000 clones, about nine tenths detected once. The sample was peripheral blood. The receptor source for this set is a man aged 50 or older with acute or convalescent COVID-19.

The V gene is TRBV6-6, the J gene TRBJ1-1; D not resolved. Trimming cost V 3 bases and J 11 bases, with 13 bases left between them. Germline-derived CDR1 and CDR2 are MNHNY and SVGAGI (reference sequence). The CDR3 is 12 amino acids. The CDR3 reads CASSYSKVTAFF. The CDR3 region has the DNA TGTGCCAGCAGTTATAGTAAAGTAACGGCTTTCTTT.

This chain connects TRBV6-5 to TRBJ1-1; possible D gene TRBD1, 6 bases. Germline V CDR1 and CDR2: MNHEY, SVGAGI. V dropped 6 bases and J dropped 1 base, with 15 bases sitting between them. This CDR3 spans 15 amino acids. The CDR3 nucleotides are TGTGCCAGCAGACGGGCACAGGGCGCGAACACTGAAGCTTTCTTT. It is translated as CASRRAQGANTEAFF.

As regards this clone: Other DNA sequences in this specimen translate into the identical CDR3. CDR3 DNA sequence: TGTGCCAGCAGCCAAGGGGGCGGGGGCAATCAGCCCCAGCATTTT. This codes for CASSQGGGGNQPQHF. The chain carries TRBV3-1 (or the pseudogene TRBV3-2) and TRBJ1-5; D perhaps matches TRBD1 (5 bases). V lost 1 base to trimming and J lost 2 bases, with 9 bases between them. Germline V lookup: CDR1 LGHDT, CDR2 YNNKEL (reference sequence). The CDR3 totals 15 residues.

The V and J genes are TRBV6-1 and TRBJ2-3; no definite D call. V was pared by 4 bases and J by 5 bases, with 19 bases between. The germline V gene encodes CDR1 MNHNS and CDR2 SASEGT. The CDR3 consists of 16 residues. The CDR3 DNA reads as TGTGCCAGCAGTGTGCAGGAACTGGGTACGGAAGATACGCAGTATTTT. It translates to CASSVQELGTEDTQYF.

Turning to this clone: Other DNA sequences in the sample encode the same CDR3. CDR3 residues: CSAAPGDEQFF. The CDR3 DNA reads TGCAGTGCCGCTCCCGGGGATGAGCAGTTCTTC. V and J are TRBV20-1 and TRBJ2-1; D may be TRBD2 (5 bases). CDR3 length equals 11 residues. Germline values: CDR1 DFQATT, CDR2 SNEGSKA (reference sequence). The ends were cut back, 6 bases at V and 8 bases at J, with 11 bases in the middle.

The rearrangement joins TRBV23-1 to TRBJ2-4, with 14 bases fitting TRBD2. TRBV23-1 is marked as an open reading frame, function uncertain. This CDR3 comprises 18 residues. Trimming cost V 0 bases and J 2 bases; bases outside gene matches: 3. DNA of the CDR3: TGCGCCAGCAGTCAATCGACTAGCGGGAGGGTGTCCAAAAACATTCAGTACTTC. Residues: CASSQSTSGRVSKNIQYF.

The chain has TRBV10-2 and TRBJ1-2; 7 bases fit TRBD1. This CDR3 is built from 14 residues. The V gene's germline CDR1 is WSHSY and CDR2 SAAADI. The J segment lost 7 bases and the V segment lost 2 bases, leaving 7 bases of the junction unmatched. CDR3 coding DNA: TGCGCCAGCAGTGAGAGACAGGGTTGGGGTGGCTACACCTTC. This sequence encodes CASSERQGWGGYTF.

This clone has only a few counts. This chain connects TRBV18 to TRBJ2-5, with D possibly TRBD1 on 7 matching bases. This CDR3 has 14 amino acids. Germline CDR1 and CDR2: KGHSH and LQKENI. V shed 3 bases and J shed 6 bases, with 14 bases lying between them. The CDR3: CASSPEQGGKTQYF. The CDR3 nucleotides are TGTGCCAGCTCACCGGAGCAGGGGGGCAAGACCCAGTACTTC.

The rearrangement uses TRBV5-4 and TRBJ2-1; D uncertain. V lost 0 bases, J lost 2 bases, and 9 bases lay in between. Germline loops: CDR1 SGHNT, CDR2 YYREEE (reference sequence). The CDR3 extends over 15 amino acids. This CDR3 reads CASSLGSRTYNEQFF. The CDR3 coding sequence is TGTGCCAGCAGCTTGGGATCGAGGACCTACAATGAGCAGTTCTTC.

The chain couples TRBV7-6 to TRBJ1-1; D is uncertain. Germline V CDR1 and CDR2: SGHVS, FNYEAQ. Trimming pared 0 bases from V and 10 bases from J, leaving 12 bases between. CDR3 length equals 13 residues. The CDR3: CASSLARGRGAFF. CDR3 nucleotide sequence: TGTGCCAGCAGCTTAGCCCGGGGTCGAGGAGCTTTCTTT.

The chain is built from TRBV6-5 and TRBJ1-4, with D perhaps matching TRBD1 (6 bases). Trimming took 10 bases from V and 0 from J, leaving 15 bases between them. The CDR3 is 15 amino acids. The germline V gene encodes CDR1 MNHEY and CDR2 SVGAGI. CDR3 nucleotide sequence: TGTGCCACCCTGACAGGCCTTGCAACTAATGAAAAACTGTTTTTT. Its translation is CATLTGLATNEKLFF.

This chain uses TRBV4-1 with TRBJ1-2; 7 bases line up with TRBD1. The CDR3 length is 15 residues. V lost 0 bases, J lost 3 bases, and 4 bases stayed unmatched. Germline CDR1 reads MGHRA; CDR2 reads YSYEKL. CDR3 residues: CASSQDIGTDYGYTF. CDR3 sequence (DNA): TGCGCCAGCAGCCAAGATATCGGGACAGACTATGGCTACACCTTC.

This sequence joins TRBV30 and TRBJ1-4; possible D gene TRBD1, 5 bases. The CDR3 has 12 amino acids. V lost 4 bases and J lost 11, with 14 bases in between. Germline values: CDR1 GTSNPN, CDR2 SVGIG (reference sequence). The CDR3 sequence: CAWTAGGNKLFF. The CDR3, as DNA: TGTGCCTGGACTGCGGGGGGTAACAAACTGTTTTTT.

This clone has just one count. The rearrangement uses TRBV5-4 and TRBJ2-7, with D unclear. The length of the CDR3 is 11 residues. V lost 2 bases and J lost 5, with 5 bases in between. Germline V gene data show CDR1 as SGHNT and CDR2 as YYREEE (reference sequence). CDR3 DNA sequence: TGTGCCAGCAGCTTAAGCGACGAGCAGTACTTC. Amino acids: CASSLSDEQYF. Looking up the rest from reference TRBV5-4 and TRBJ2-7 gives the full variable domain: ETGVTQSPTHLIKTRGQQVTLRCSSQSGHNTVSWYQQALGQGPQFIFQYYREEENGRGNFPPRFSGLQFPNYSSELNVNALELDDSALYLCASSLSDEQYFGPGTRLTVT.

The CDR3 region has the DNA TGTGCCAGCATAAGAACCCCTCGAAGCTCACCCCTCCACTTT. It codes for CASIRTPRSSPLHF. This chain joins TRBV28 and TRBJ1-6, with unresolved D. The CDR3 length is 14 residues. Germline loops: CDR1 MDHEN, CDR2 SYDVKM. The V end was cut by 7 bases, the J end by 10 bases, with 17 bases between. Based on the CDR3 plus reference TRBV28 and TRBJ1-6, the full variable domain is DVKVTQSSRYLVKRTGEKVFLECVQDMDHENMFWYRQDPGLGLRLIYFSYDVKMKEKGDIPEGYSVSREKKERFSLILESASTNQTSMYLCASIRTPRSSPLHFGNGTRLTVT.

The chain links TRBV7-9 to TRBJ2-1; D possibly corresponds to TRBD2 (6 bases). V dropped 5 bases and J dropped 4 bases, with 15 bases sitting between them. The germline gives CDR1 SEHNR, CDR2 FQNEAQ (reference sequence). The CDR3 has 15 residues. CDR3 bases: TGTGCCAGCAGCCCAGCCGGGACTTTATACAATGAGCAGTTCTTC. Translated: CASSPAGTLYNEQFF. Full variable domain (remainder filled in from reference TRBV7-9 and TRBJ2-1): DTGVSQNPRHKITKRGQNVTFRCDPISEHNRLYWYRQTLGQGPEFLTYFQNEAQLEKSRLLSDRFSAERPKGSFSTLEIQRTEQGDSAMYLCASSPAGTLYNEQFFGPGTRLTVL.

Concerning this clone itself: Other nucleotide sequences from this sample produce the same CDR3. The chain uses TRBV2 and TRBJ1-5; TRBD1 might be the D (5 bases). V lost 3 bases, J lost 2 bases, and 11 bases lay in between. CDR1 is SNHLY and CDR2 is FYNNEI in the germline V gene. The CDR3 is 15 residues long. CDR3 nucleotides: TGTGCCAGCAGTGAGGGGGGTGGCGGCAATCAGCCCCAGCATTTT. Its translation: CASSEGGGGNQPQHF.

The chain carries TRBV24-1 and TRBJ1-2; 8 bases align to TRBD1. Per germline, CDR1 KGHDR and CDR2 SFDVKD. This CDR3 spans 15 amino acids. Trimming at V came to 5 bases and at J to 4 bases, leaving 8 bases not matched to a gene. CDR3 sequence (DNA): TGTGCCACCAGTGGGGAAGACAGGGGCTTCTATGGCTACACCTTC. Residues: CATSGEDRGFYGYTF.

This chain uses TRBV12-3 or TRBV12-4 with TRBJ2-1; D gene uncertain. V lost 4 bases to trimming and J lost 12 bases, with 7 bases between them. CDR3 length: 10 amino acids. The CDR3 DNA follows: TGTGCCAGCAGTTCAGGATGGCAGTTCTTC. Translating it yields CASSSGWQFF.

This chain links TRBV5-1 with TRBJ2-7; TRBD2 might be the D (6 bases). The CDR3 runs to 16 residues. The germline V gene encodes CDR1 SGHRS and CDR2 YFSETQ. V was pared by 1 base and J by 5 bases, with 19 bases between. The CDR3 nucleotides are TGCGCCAGCAGCTTGATATCAGGCGGGATCAACGACGAGCAGTACTTC. Protein sequence: CASSLISGGINDEQYF. Full variable domain (missing parts from reference TRBV5-1 and TRBJ2-7): KAGVTQTPRYLIKTRGQQVTLSCSPISGHRSVSWYQQTPGQGLQFLFEYFSETQRNKGNFPGRFSGRQFSNSRSEMNVSTLELGDSALYLCASSLISGGINDEQYFGPGTRLTVT.

This chain connects TRBV29-1 to TRBJ2-1; 8 positions match TRBD2. CDR1 and CDR2 (germline): SQVTM, ANQGSEA. The length of the CDR3 is 15 residues. J lost 0 bases, V lost 7 bases, and 8 bases had no gene match. The CDR3 DNA follows: TGCAGCGCCGGTCGGGGGGGAAGCTCCTACAATGAGCAGTTCTTC. Residues: CSAGRGGSSYNEQFF.

The V gene is TRBV28, the J gene TRBJ1-2; 9 bases fit TRBD1. Trimming took 2 bases from V and 5 from J; bases not matched to a gene: 6. The germline V gene has CDR1 MDHEN and CDR2 SYDVKM. CDR3 size: 15 residues. CDR3 in DNA: TGTGCCAGCAGTTTACTCGGACAGGGGCAATATGGCTACACCTTC. This translates into CASSLLGQGQYGYTF.

This sequence joins TRBV29-1 and TRBJ2-1, with 14 bases lining up with TRBD2. This CDR3 contains 14 residues. With V trimmed by 5 bases and J by 9 bases, 6 bases remained unmatched. CDR1 is SQVTM, CDR2 ANQGSEA, per germline. The CDR3 reads CSVSRLAGGGEQFF. The CDR3 DNA sequence: TGCAGCGTTTCCCGACTAGCGGGAGGGGGTGAGCAGTTCTTC.